This T cell receptor beta chain derives from a study of T cells in Graves' hyperthyroidism and ophthalmopathy. Germline loops: CDR1 SGHDN, CDR2 FVKESK. This CDR3 region has 17 residues. With respect to this clonotype: At one boundary the junction diverges from the germline segment, which might be a read error.

From RNA transcripts, TCR beta CDR3 regions were amplified. During a first-round RT-PCR of the TCR CDR3, the HTBI primer set was used. TCRdb itself ran the multiplex PCR reads through MiXCR, one entry per CDR3 protein. The sample carries 700,000 to 950,000 distinct CDR3 sequences, around a third recorded once. The gene calls are TRBV14 and TRBJ1-2, with 7 bases aligning to TRBD1. Sequencing used blood. The TCR was taken from a woman in her forties with Graves' hyperthyroidism. The CDR3 reads CASNQERGGYSNYGYTF. In DNA form, the CDR3 reads TGTGCCAGCAACCAAGAAAGAGGGGGCTATAGTAACTATGGCTACACCTTC. The whole variable domain, filled in from reference TRBV14 and TRBJ1-2, reads EAGVTQFPSHSVIEKGQTVTLRCDPISGHDNLYWYRRVMGKEIKFLLHFVKESKQDESGMPNNRFLAERTGGTYSTLKVQPAELEDSGVYFCASNQERGGYSNYGYTFGSGTRLTVV.